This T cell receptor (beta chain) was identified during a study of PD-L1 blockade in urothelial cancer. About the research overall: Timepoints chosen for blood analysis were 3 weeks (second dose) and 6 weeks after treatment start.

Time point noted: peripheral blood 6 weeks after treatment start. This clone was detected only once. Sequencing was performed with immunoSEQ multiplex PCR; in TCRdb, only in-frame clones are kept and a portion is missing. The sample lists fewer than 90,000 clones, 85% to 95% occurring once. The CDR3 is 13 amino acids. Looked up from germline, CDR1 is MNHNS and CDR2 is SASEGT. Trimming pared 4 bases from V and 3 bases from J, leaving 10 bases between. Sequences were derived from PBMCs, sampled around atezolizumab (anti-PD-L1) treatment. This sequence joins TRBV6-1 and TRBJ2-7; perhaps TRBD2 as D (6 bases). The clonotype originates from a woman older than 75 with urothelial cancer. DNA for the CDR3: TGTGCCAGCAGTGCCCTCGGGGGCTACGAGCAGTACTTC. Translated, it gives CASSALGGYEQYF.